The text below deals with one T cell receptor beta chain. Antigen unknown. Other nucleotide sequences from this sample produce the same CDR3. The sample belongs to a study of CD8+ T cells in alopecia areata. Study details: Administration of oral tofacitinib to treated patients was at 5 to 10 mg twice daily. Tofacitinib therapy lasting 6 to 18 months was followed by 6 months off drug. General study points: Under tofacitinib, fewer expanded CD8+ clones appeared among the top 100 scalp clones. Scalp and blood samples kept many expanded lesional clones throughout tofacitinib.

RNA was isolated and reverse transcribed to cDNA, the sequencing template. Profiled with immunoSEQ multiplex PCR; TCRdb holds only in-frame clones, not every one. The sample yields fewer than 250,000 clones, 55% to 70% seen once. Treatment meaning: oral pan-JAK inhibitor, 5-10 mg twice daily. CDR3 size: 11 residues. The V and J ends lost 4 bases and 1 base respectively, with 4 bases between them. Germline CDR1 reads SQVTM; CDR2 reads ANQGSEA. The chain has TRBV29-1 and TRBJ1-1; D remains unclear. This clonotype originated in a human donor with alopecia areata. The sequenced sample was CD4+ T cells sorted from blood, obtained at week 4, from a patient treated with tofacitinib. CDR3: CSVVGNTEAFF. The DNA of the CDR3 is TGCAGCGTTGTGGGGAACACTGAAGCTTTCTTT.